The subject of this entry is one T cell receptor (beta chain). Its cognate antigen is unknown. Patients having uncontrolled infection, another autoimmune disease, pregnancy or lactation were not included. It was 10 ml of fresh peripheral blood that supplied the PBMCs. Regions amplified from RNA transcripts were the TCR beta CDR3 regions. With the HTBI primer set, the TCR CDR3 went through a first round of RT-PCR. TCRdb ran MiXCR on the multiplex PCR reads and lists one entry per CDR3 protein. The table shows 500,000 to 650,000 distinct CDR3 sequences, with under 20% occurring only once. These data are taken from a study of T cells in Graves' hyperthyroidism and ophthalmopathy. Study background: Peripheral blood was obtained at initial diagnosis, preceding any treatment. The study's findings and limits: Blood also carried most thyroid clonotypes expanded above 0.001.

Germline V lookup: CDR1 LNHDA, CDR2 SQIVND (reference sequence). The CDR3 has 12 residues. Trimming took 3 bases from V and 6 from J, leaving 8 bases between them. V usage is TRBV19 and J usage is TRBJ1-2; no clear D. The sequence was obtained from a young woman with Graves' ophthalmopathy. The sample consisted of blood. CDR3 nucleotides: TGTGCCAGTAGTATCTCCAGAAATGGCTACACCTTC. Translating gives CASSISRNGYTF.